These 15 T cell receptor beta chains were sequenced from one sample in a study of cytomegalovirus exposure and HLA in healthy donors. PCR involved 60 Vbeta and 13 Jbeta primers. Here immunoSEQ multiplex PCR was the method, and the copy in TCRdb shows in-frame clones only, minus some. The sample has fewer than 200,000 clones, about four fifths seen once. The sample was PBMCs. The origin of the receptors is a woman between 18 and 29 years old in good health and CMV-seronegative.

The chain combines TRBV28 with TRBJ2-3; D might be TRBD1 (6 bases). The CDR3 loop spans 12 amino acids. The ends were cut back, 8 bases at V and 6 bases at J, with 12 bases in the middle. Germline lookup yields CDR1 MDHEN and CDR2 SYDVKM. This CDR3 reads CASGGPLDTQYF. The DNA for the CDR3 is TGTGCCAGCGGGGGCCCTTTGGATACGCAGTATTTT.

V and J are TRBV7-8 and TRBJ1-4; a weak D match, TRBD1 (6 bases). Trimming shortened V by 6 bases and J by 4 bases, and 18 bases separated the two germline ends. Germline V lookup: CDR1 SGHVS, CDR2 FQNEAQ. The CDR3 contains 16 residues. The CDR3 sequence: CASRGEGEGVNEKLFF. The DNA for the CDR3 is TGTGCCAGCAGGGGGGAGGGGGAAGGAGTTAATGAAAAACTGTTTTTT. Together with reference TRBV7-8 and TRBJ1-4, the CDR3 gives the full variable domain: GAGVSQSPRYKVAKRGQDVALRCDPISGHVSLFWYQQALGQGPEFLTYFQNEAQLDKSGLPSDRFFAERPEGSVSTLKIQRTQQEDSAVYLCASRGEGEGVNEKLFFGSGTQLSVL.

The rearrangement uses TRBV19 and TRBJ1-5; 7 nucleotides match TRBD1. Germline CDR1 LNHDA, CDR2 SQIVND (reference sequence). This CDR3 comprises 13 residues. The trim removed 9 bases at V and 4 bases at J, leaving 6 bases unmatched. CDR3 sequence reads: CASTGAVNQPQHF. DNA of the CDR3: TGTGCCAGCACAGGGGCAGTGAATCAGCCCCAGCATTTT. The full variable domain, rest sourced from reference TRBV19 and TRBJ1-5, is DGGITQSPKYLFRKEGQNVTLSCEQNLNHDAMYWYRQDPGQGLRLIYYSQIVNDFQKGDIAEGYSVSREKKESFPLTVTSAQKNPTAFYLCASTGAVNQPQHFGDGTRLSIL.

The chain uses TRBV10-3 and TRBJ1-2, with 8 bases identical to TRBD1. Germline V gives CDR1 ENHRY, CDR2 SYGVKD. V trimming: 5 bases; J trimming: 4 bases; junction bases outside the gene matches: 9. This CDR3 is 15 amino acids long. The CDR3 nucleotides read TGTGCCATCAGTAGGGACAGGAAGTTGGGCTATGGCTACACCTTC. Protein: CAISRDRKLGYGYTF.

The rearrangement links TRBV5-6 to TRBJ2-3; TRBD2 matches at 12 bases. The CDR3 sequence is 15 residues long. Germline-derived CDR1 and CDR2 are SGHDT and YYEEEE. Losses at the gene ends were 3 bases for V and 4 bases for J; bases not matched to a gene: 3. CDR3 DNA sequence: TGTGCCAGCAGCTGGGGACTAGCGGGTTCAGATACGCAGTATTTT. Translation gives CASSWGLAGSDTQYF.

The table lists this clone with a few counts. J is TRBJ2-7 and V is TRBV5-4; 8 nucleotides match TRBD2. The CDR3 contains 16 residues. V gave up 0 bases and J gave up 8 bases; unmatched junction bases: 13. Germline-derived CDR1 and CDR2 are SGHNT and YYREEE (reference sequence). The CDR3 nucleotides read TGTGCCAGCAGCTTGGCTCTCAGCGGGAGCCGCAACAAGCAGTACTTC. Residues: CASSLALSGSRNKQYF. The full variable domain, with the rest looked up from reference TRBV5-4 and TRBJ2-7, is ETGVTQSPTHLIKTRGQQVTLRCSSQSGHNTVSWYQQALGQGPQFIFQYYREEENGRGNFPPRFSGLQFPNYSSELNVNALELDDSALYLCASSLALSGSRNKQYFGPGTRLTVT.

This clone is a singleton in its sample. The chain couples TRBV7-9 to TRBJ2-7, with D tentatively TRBD1 (5 bases). CDR3 length: 14 amino acids. From germline, CDR1 is SEHNR and CDR2 FQNEAQ (reference sequence). V dropped 1 base and J dropped 5 bases, with 12 bases sitting between them. The CDR3 region has the DNA TGTGCCAGCAGCTTAGTGCAGGGTGTTGACGAGCAGTACTTC. Translated, it gives CASSLVQGVDEQYF.

The V gene is TRBV4-1, the J gene TRBJ1-3, with D unclear. V dropped 1 base and J dropped 4 bases, with 17 bases sitting between them. The CDR3 is made up of 17 amino acids. The germline CDR1 and CDR2 sequences are MGHRA and YSYEKL. In DNA form, the CDR3 reads TGCGCCAGCAGCCAAGGCGGCCGCCGCGGCTCAGGAAACACCATATATTTT. It is translated as CASSQGGRRGSGNTIYF.

The chain combines TRBV11-3 with TRBJ2-7; TRBD2 is a possible D gene (6 bases). Trimming left V 5 bases short and J 0 bases short, with 14 bases between. CDR3 length equals 15 residues. Looked up from germline, CDR1 is SGHNT and CDR2 is YENEEA. CDR3 region: CASSGRRTTSYEQYF. DNA for the CDR3: TGTGCCAGCAGCGGCCGCCGGACTACCTCCTACGAGCAGTACTTC.

This rearrangement joins TRBV7-2 to TRBJ2-1; 7 bases are a match to TRBD2. The V gene end was trimmed by 5 bases and the J gene end by 7 bases; junction bases not matched to a gene: 23. Germline assignment: CDR1 SGHTA and CDR2 FQGNSA. There are 19 residues in the CDR3. The CDR3 spells CASSMLRVLAVEARNEQFF. The CDR3 DNA is TGTGCCAGCAGCATGCTCAGGGTTCTAGCGGTAGAGGCTAGGAATGAGCAGTTCTTC.

The chain has TRBV4-2 and TRBJ2-1; D is possibly TRBD2 (5 bases). This CDR3 spans 13 amino acids. Germline-derived CDR1 and CDR2 are LGHNA and YNFKEQ. Trimming took off 0 bases at V and 9 bases at J, with 9 bases between the two ends. CDR3 DNA sequence: TGTGCCAGCAGCCAAGAGGACTTGGGTGAGCAGTTCTTC. This translates into CASSQEDLGEQFF.

This clone has just a few counts. The chain is built from TRBV5-6 and TRBJ1-1, with 9 positions matching TRBD1. V was pared by 0 bases and J by 6 bases, with 0 bases of the junction left unmatched. This CDR3 comprises 13 residues. The germline V gene encodes CDR1 SGHDT and CDR2 YYEEEE. The CDR3 region is CASSLGTGAEAFF. In DNA, the CDR3 is TGTGCCAGCAGCTTGGGGACAGGGGCTGAAGCTTTCTTT.

The chain couples TRBV7-9 to TRBJ2-1, with a possible D match to TRBD2 (6 bases). CDR1 is SEHNR, CDR2 FQNEAQ, per germline (reference sequence). V shed 3 bases and J shed 3 bases, with 15 bases lying between them. The CDR3 consists of 16 residues. Here the CDR3 DNA reads TGTGCCAGCAGCTTCTCGGGAGCAGGGAGCTACAATGAGCAGTTCTTC. It is translated as CASSFSGAGSYNEQFF.

This chain uses TRBV27 with TRBJ1-1; D may be TRBD1 (5 bases). Germline V gene lookup returns CDR1 MNHEY and CDR2 SMNVEV (reference sequence). The length of the CDR3 is 15 residues. V gave up 4 bases and J gave up 5 bases, with 17 bases separating them. CDR3 coding DNA: TGTGCCAGCAGTTCGTGGGGGGAAGGCAAGACTGAAGCTTTCTTT. This codes for CASSSWGEGKTEAFF.

The chain joins TRBV18 to TRBJ1-2; D is uncertain. Trimming left V 2 bases short and J 3 bases short, with 10 bases between. Germline V gene lookup returns CDR1 KGHSH and CDR2 LQKENI. The CDR3 consists of 14 residues. CDR3 sequence reads: CASSPGEGYYGYTF. The CDR3 coding sequence is TGTGCCAGCTCACCAGGCGAGGGATACTATGGCTACACCTTC.